A selection of T cell receptor beta chains follows, all from one sample in a study of Graves' ophthalmopathy and Graves' hyperthyroidism. TCRdb re-analysed the multiplex PCR reads in MiXCR, keeping a single row per CDR3 protein. The table shows about 620,000 distinct CDR3 sequences, with about a fifth occurring only once. The source material was peripheral blood. These receptor sequences come from a woman between 18 and 29 years old with stable Graves' hyperthyroidism. Some clones in this sample may be carry-over from other donors' samples. CDR3s include the opening cysteine and the closing phenylalanine or tryptophan. Fields, in order: D gene, clone size, J gene, V gene, CDR3 protein, CDR3 DNA. The D gene is left open where the match is weak. Clone size is given for some rows only: seen once, a few or many times, or a class if the clone is expanded.

d_gene: NA; abundance: NA; j_gene: TRBJ2-7; v_gene: TRBV6-1; CDR3aa: CSSSEAWRSYEQYF; CDR3nt: TGTTCCAGCAGTGAAGCCTGGCGCTCCTACGAGCAGTACTTC
d_gene: TRBD1; abundance: many; j_gene: TRBJ1-5; v_gene: TRBV12-3/TRBV12-4; CDR3aa: CASLQGASNQPQHF; CDR3nt: TGTGCCAGCCTTCAGGGGGCTAGCAATCAGCCCCAGCATTTT
d_gene: TRBD2; abundance: NA; j_gene: TRBJ2-2; v_gene: TRBV6-5; CDR3aa: CASSYRAGGPGTGELFF; CDR3nt: TGTGCCAGCAGTTATCGAGCGGGGGGGCCCGGCACCGGGGAGCTGTTTTTT
d_gene: TRBD1; abundance: NA; j_gene: TRBJ2-7; v_gene: TRBV28; CDR3aa: CASSSSGTGIYEQYF; CDR3nt: TGTGCCAGCAGTTCGTCCGGGACAGGGATCTACGAGCAGTACTTC
d_gene: TRBD1; abundance: many; j_gene: TRBJ2-7; v_gene: TRBV14; CDR3aa: CASSRDRGGAYEQYF; CDR3nt: TGTGCCAGCAGCCGAGACAGGGGTGGGGCCTACGAGCAGTACTTC
d_gene: NA; abundance: NA; j_gene: TRBJ2-7; v_gene: TRBV6-5; CDR3aa: CASSSASTVREQYF; CDR3nt: TGTGCCAGCAGTTCAGCGTCAACCGTGAGGGAGCAGTACTTC
d_gene: NA; abundance: many; j_gene: TRBJ1-1; v_gene: TRBV10-1; CDR3aa: CASSEFRGDLRNTEAFF; CDR3nt: TGCGCCAGCAGTGAGTTCAGAGGGGATCTGAGGAACACTGAAGCTTTCTTT
d_gene: TRBD1; abundance: NA; j_gene: TRBJ1-6; v_gene: TRBV6-1; CDR3aa: CASRVTGRNSPLHF; CDR3nt: TGTGCCAGCAGGGTGACAGGGCGGAATTCACCCCTCCACTTT
d_gene: NA; abundance: NA; j_gene: TRBJ2-3; v_gene: TRBV6-5; CDR3aa: CASSYSSRLTQYF; CDR3nt: TGTGCCAGCAGTTACTCCTCGCGGTTGACGCAGTATTTT
d_gene: NA; abundance: many; j_gene: TRBJ1-1; v_gene: TRBV19; CDR3aa: CASSIPRTENTEAFF; CDR3nt: TGTGCCAGTAGTATCCCCAGGACAGAGAACACTGAAGCTTTCTTT
d_gene: TRBD1; abundance: many; j_gene: TRBJ2-7; v_gene: TRBV11-1; CDR3aa: CASSIGTGMDLIPSYEQYF; CDR3nt: TGTGCCAGCAGCATAGGGACAGGGATGGACTTAATTCCCTCTTACGAGCAGTACTTC
d_gene: TRBD1; abundance: many; j_gene: TRBJ1-1; v_gene: TRBV9; CDR3aa: CASSAPTGVGTEAFF; CDR3nt: TGTGCCAGCAGTGCACCTACAGGGGTGGGCACTGAAGCTTTCTTT
d_gene: NA; abundance: many; j_gene: TRBJ2-2; v_gene: TRBV29-1; CDR3aa: CSVRDGLLNTGELFF; CDR3nt: TGCAGCGTGCGGGACGGCCTCTTGAACACCGGGGAGCTGTTTTTT
d_gene: NA; abundance: many; j_gene: TRBJ2-7; v_gene: TRBV27; CDR3aa: CASSLSGNTGEQYF; CDR3nt: TGTGCCAGCAGTTTGAGTGGGAATACAGGCGAGCAGTACTTC
d_gene: NA; abundance: many; j_gene: TRBJ2-7; v_gene: TRBV20-1; CDR3aa: CSARAPGYEQYF; CDR3nt: TGCAGTGCTAGAGCCCCCGGGTACGAGCAGTACTTC
d_gene: NA; abundance: many; j_gene: TRBJ1-1; v_gene: TRBV2; CDR3aa: CASTRGGNTEAFF; CDR3nt: TGTGCCAGCACCCGTGGAGGGAACACTGAAGCTTTCTTT
d_gene: NA; abundance: many; j_gene: TRBJ1-1; v_gene: TRBV6-1; CDR3aa: CASRRASGTEAFF; CDR3nt: TGTGCCAGCAGAAGGGCTTCGGGGACTGAAGCTTTCTTT
d_gene: TRBD1; abundance: NA; j_gene: TRBJ2-4; v_gene: TRBV6-1; CDR3aa: CASSSDRGKNIKYF; CDR3nt: TGTGCCAGCAGCTCGGACAGGGGAAAAAACATTAAGTACTTC
d_gene: NA; abundance: many; j_gene: TRBJ2-5; v_gene: TRBV9; CDR3aa: CASSVGSAGTQYF; CDR3nt: TGTGCCAGCAGCGTAGGCTCGGCAGGGACCCAGTACTTC
d_gene: TRBD1; abundance: NA; j_gene: TRBJ2-6; v_gene: TRBV6-2/TRBV6-3; CDR3aa: CASPSPGQGSLPGANVLTF; CDR3nt: TGTGCCAGCCCTTCGCCGGGACAGGGGTCGTTGCCTGGGGCCAACGTCCTGACTTTC
d_gene: NA; abundance: many; j_gene: TRBJ2-7; v_gene: TRBV12-3/TRBV12-4; CDR3aa: CASSWISDCEQYF; CDR3nt: TGTGCCAGCAGTTGGATTTCTGACTGCGAGCAGTACTTC
d_gene: TRBD2; abundance: NA; j_gene: TRBJ2-5; v_gene: TRBV9; CDR3aa: CASSVGTSGPPEETQYF; CDR3nt: TGTGCCAGCAGCGTTGGGACTAGCGGACCGCCCGAAGAGACCCAGTACTTC
d_gene: NA; abundance: NA; j_gene: TRBJ2-7; v_gene: TRBV20-1; CDR3aa: CSARSHPRDSYEQYF; CDR3nt: TGCAGTGCTAGATCCCACCCTCGGGACTCTTACGAGCAGTACTTC
d_gene: NA; abundance: NA; j_gene: TRBJ1-1; v_gene: TRBV4-1; CDR3aa: CASSQTTEAFF; CDR3nt: TGCGCCAGCAGCCAGACTACCGAAGCTTTCTTT
d_gene: NA; abundance: many; j_gene: TRBJ2-7; v_gene: TRBV10-3; CDR3aa: CAISGTASEYF; CDR3nt: TGTGCCATCAGTGGGACCGCTTCGGAGTACTTC
d_gene: NA; abundance: many; j_gene: TRBJ2-7; v_gene: TRBV28; CDR3aa: CASSLGFGANEQYF; CDR3nt: TGTGCCAGCAGTTTGGGGTTCGGGGCAAACGAGCAGTACTTC
d_gene: TRBD2; abundance: many; j_gene: TRBJ2-7; v_gene: TRBV7-9; CDR3aa: CASSPLGTSGTYEQYF; CDR3nt: TGTGCCAGCAGCCCACTGGGGACTAGCGGAACCTACGAGCAGTACTTC
d_gene: NA; abundance: many; j_gene: TRBJ1-6; v_gene: TRBV11-2; CDR3aa: CASSLEGGGPKNSPLHF; CDR3nt: TGTGCCAGCAGCTTAGAGGGGGGAGGACCGAAGAATTCACCCCTCCACTTT
d_gene: TRBD1; abundance: few; j_gene: TRBJ1-1; v_gene: TRBV27; CDR3aa: CASSRGQGDRNTEAFF; CDR3nt: TGTGCCAGCAGCCGCGGACAGGGGGATCGGAACACTGAAGCTTTCTTT
d_gene: NA; abundance: many; j_gene: TRBJ1-6; v_gene: TRBV4-1; CDR3aa: CASSQDVQPGSPLHF; CDR3nt: TGCGCCAGCAGCCAAGATGTGCAACCGGGATCACCCCTCCACTTT
d_gene: NA; abundance: many; j_gene: TRBJ2-7; v_gene: TRBV6-1; CDR3aa: CASSPAGEKRYEQYF; CDR3nt: TGTGCCAGCAGTCCGGCCGGCGAGAAAAGGTACGAGCAGTACTTC
d_gene: NA; abundance: many; j_gene: TRBJ2-5; v_gene: TRBV7-8; CDR3aa: CASSPYPHQPYF; CDR3nt: TGTGCCAGCAGCCCCTATCCTCACCAACCGTACTTC
d_gene: TRBD1; abundance: NA; j_gene: TRBJ2-5; v_gene: TRBV24-1; CDR3aa: CATSDSRGETQYF; CDR3nt: TGTGCCACCAGTGATTCCAGGGGGGAGACCCAGTACTTC
d_gene: NA; abundance: many; j_gene: TRBJ2-2; v_gene: TRBV19; CDR3aa: CASSIHSRTGELFF; CDR3nt: TGTGCCAGTAGTATACACAGTCGGACCGGGGAGCTGTTTTTT
d_gene: NA; abundance: many; j_gene: TRBJ1-1; v_gene: TRBV6-1; CDR3aa: CASNNRANTEAFF; CDR3nt: TGTGCCAGCAATAACAGGGCGAACACTGAAGCTTTCTTT
d_gene: NA; abundance: few; j_gene: TRBJ2-7; v_gene: TRBV27; CDR3aa: CASSSAWSLYEQYF; CDR3nt: TGTGCCAGCAGTTCCGCCTGGAGTTTATACGAGCAGTACTTC
d_gene: TRBD2; abundance: NA; j_gene: TRBJ2-7; v_gene: TRBV6-2/TRBV6-3; CDR3aa: CASSHPASGSIYEQYF; CDR3nt: TGTGCCAGCAGTCACCCCGCTAGCGGGTCTATCTACGAGCAGTACTTC
d_gene: TRBD1; abundance: many; j_gene: TRBJ1-2; v_gene: TRBV10-3; CDR3aa: CAISAGQGVTDGYTF; CDR3nt: TGTGCCATCAGTGCCGGACAGGGGGTTACCGATGGCTACACCTTC
d_gene: TRBD1; abundance: many; j_gene: TRBJ2-2; v_gene: TRBV20-1; CDR3aa: CSAPRTGNTGELFF; CDR3nt: TGCAGTGCTCCACGGACAGGGAACACCGGGGAGCTGTTTTTT
d_gene: NA; abundance: NA; j_gene: TRBJ1-2; v_gene: TRBV12-3/TRBV12-4; CDR3aa: CASSLLRVTDGYTF; CDR3nt: TGTGCCAGCAGTTTGCTCAGGGTAACGGACGGCTACACCTTC
d_gene: NA; abundance: few; j_gene: TRBJ1-5; v_gene: TRBV6-1; CDR3aa: CASRELGSQPQHF; CDR3nt: TGTGCCAGCAGAGAATTAGGTAGTCAGCCCCAGCATTTT
d_gene: NA; abundance: NA; j_gene: TRBJ2-2; v_gene: TRBV20-1; CDR3aa: CSADAGTSNTGELFF; CDR3nt: TGCAGTGCGGATGCCGGGACTTCTAACACCGGGGAGCTGTTTTTT
d_gene: NA; abundance: many; j_gene: TRBJ2-7; v_gene: TRBV20-1; CDR3aa: CSANFGGYEQYF; CDR3nt: TGCAGTGCTAACTTCGGTGGCTACGAGCAGTACTTC
d_gene: NA; abundance: NA; j_gene: TRBJ2-5; v_gene: TRBV3-1; CDR3aa: CASSQERSGAPDKGAQYF; CDR3nt: TGTGCCAGCAGCCAAGAACGGTCCGGGGCTCCCGATAAGGGAGCCCAGTACTTC